The 17 T cell receptor beta chains listed next were all sequenced from one sample in a study of T cell changes during pregnancy in multiple sclerosis. Only in-frame clones appear in the TCRdb table, and some are missing; sequencing was by immunoSEQ multiplex PCR. The table lists about 83,000 clones, about 95% of them singletons. The sequencing here drew on peripheral blood, taken in the second trimester of pregnancy. All receptors derive from a female donor with multiple sclerosis, enrolled in a pregnancy study.

V is TRBV10-3 and J is TRBJ1-4, with D unresolved. Deletions cut 3 bases from V and 6 bases from J, with 14 bases between. The CDR3 sequence is 15 residues long. Germline CDR1 reads ENHRY; CDR2 reads SYGVKD. The CDR3 coding sequence is TGTGCCATCAGTGACGGAACCACTATGCATGAAAAACTGTTTTTT. Translated, it gives CAISDGTTMHEKLFF.

The J gene is TRBJ2-4, the V gene TRBV18; D is perhaps TRBD2 (6 bases). Germline CDR1 reads KGHSH; CDR2 reads LQKENI. Trimming stripped 6 bases from V and 3 bases from J, with 21 bases between. CDR3 size: 17 residues. CDR3: CASSLANRGYGKNIQYF. The CDR3 DNA reads as TGTGCCAGCTCGCTCGCTAATCGGGGGTACGGCAAAAACATTCAGTACTTC. The whole variable domain, remainder taken from reference TRBV18 and TRBJ2-4, is NAGVMQNPRHLVRRRGQEARLRCSPMKGHSHVYWYRQLPEEGLKFMVYLQKENIIDESGMPKERFSAEFPKEGPSILRIQQVVRGDSAAYFCASSLANRGYGKNIQYFGAGTRLSVL.

The J gene is TRBJ2-3, the V gene TRBV9; D may be TRBD2 (6 bases). From germline, CDR1 is SGDLS and CDR2 YYNGEE. The CDR3 is 15 amino acids. V was pared by 0 bases and J by 1 base, with 9 bases between. CDR3 in amino acids: CASSVDGTGTDTQYF. Written as DNA, the CDR3 is TGTGCCAGCAGCGTAGACGGGACTGGCACAGATACGCAGTATTTT.

This chain joins TRBV4-1 and TRBJ1-5; the match to TRBD1 covers 8 bases. This CDR3 is 16 amino acids long. Trimming took 1 base from V and 3 from J; bases not matched to a gene: 5. Germline-derived CDR1 and CDR2 are MGHRA and YSYEKL. CDR3 DNA sequence: TGCGCCAGCAGCCAAGCCGGGACAGGAGTCAATCAGCCCCAGCATTTT. It translates to CASSQAGTGVNQPQHF.

CDR3 residues: CASSYNRGFPHPRETQYF. CDR3 nucleotides: TGTGCCAGCAGCTACAACAGGGGTTTTCCCCACCCCAGGGAGACCCAGTACTTC. The chain joins TRBV5-6 to TRBJ2-5; 7 bases are shared with TRBD1. Germline CDR1 reads SGHDT; CDR2 reads YYEEEE. V was clipped by 3 bases and J by 5 bases; unmatched bases: 19. The CDR3 is 18 residues long.

This chain uses TRBV20-1 with TRBJ1-1, with TRBD1 matching 7 bases. J gave up 4 bases and V 5 bases, and 1 base lay outside the gene matches. The CDR3 has 11 residues. CDR1 DFQATT and CDR2 SNEGSKA come from the germline V gene (reference sequence). As DNA, the CDR3 is TGCAGTGCTGACAGGGCCACTGAAGCTTTCTTT. It translates to CSADRATEAFF.

The chain joins TRBV20-1 to TRBJ1-2, with TRBD1 matching 8 bases. Looked up from germline, CDR1 is DFQATT and CDR2 is SNEGSKA (reference sequence). J gave up 8 bases and V 5 bases, and 4 bases lay outside the gene matches. The CDR3 spans 11 residues. The CDR3 loop reads CSASDREGYTF. In nucleotides, the CDR3 is TGCAGTGCTTCGGACAGGGAAGGCTACACCTTC.

CDR3 DNA sequence: TGTGCCAGCAGCGACCTTCTAGCGGGAAGGACAGATACGCAGTATTTT. Translation gives CASSDLLAGRTDTQYF. This chain connects TRBV2 to TRBJ2-3; 9 bases map to TRBD2. Trimming took 6 bases from V and 3 from J; bases not matched to a gene: 10. Germline V CDR1 and CDR2: SNHLY, FYNNEI. The CDR3 consists of 16 residues. Drawing the rest from reference TRBV2 and TRBJ2-3, the complete variable domain is EPEVTQTPSHQVTQMGQEVILRCVPISNHLYFYWYRQILGQKVEFLVSFYNNEISEKSEIFDDQFSVERPDGSNFTLKIRSTKLEDSAMYFCASSDLLAGRTDTQYFGPGTRLTVL.

The chain is built from TRBV19 and TRBJ2-1, with 8 bases identical to TRBD1. Trimming took 4 bases from V and 3 from J; bases not matched to a gene: 5. The CDR3 spans 15 residues. Per the germline V gene, CDR1 is LNHDA and CDR2 is SQIVND (reference sequence). In DNA form, the CDR3 reads TGTGCCAGTAGTACTGACAGGGGTTACTACAATGAGCAGTTCTTC. This sequence encodes CASSTDRGYYNEQFF.

V gene TRBV28 combines with J gene TRBJ1-5, with 8 positions matching TRBD1. In germline, CDR1 is MDHEN, CDR2 SYDVKM. The ends lost 4 bases at V and 8 bases at J; junction bases unmatched: 16. The CDR3 is made up of 17 amino acids. The DNA for the CDR3 is TGTGCCAGCAGTTCCTCAAGTCGACAGGGGCTACATAAGCCCCAGCATTTT. Translation: CASSSSSRQGLHKPQHF.

V and J are TRBV30 and TRBJ1-3, with 10 nucleotides matching TRBD1. Germline-derived CDR1 and CDR2 are GTSNPN and SVGIG (reference sequence). The CDR3 runs to 14 residues. The ends lost 5 bases at V and 3 bases at J; junction bases unmatched: 4. The CDR3 coding sequence is TGTGCCTGGGAGGGACAGGGGAATGGAAACACCATATATTTT. Protein product: CAWEGQGNGNTIYF.

The genes are TRBV27 and TRBJ2-7; 7 nucleotides match TRBD1. CDR3 length: 15 amino acids. Germline CDR1 is MNHEY and CDR2 is SMNVEV (reference sequence). Germline trimming cut 4 bases from V and 0 bases from J; bases unmatched to any gene: 6. In nucleotides, the CDR3 is TGTGCCAGCAGTTCCCCGTCAGGGGGCTCCTACGAGCAGTACTTC. Translated: CASSSPSGGSYEQYF.

The rearrangement links TRBV27 to TRBJ2-2; D is possibly TRBD1 (5 bases). Germline CDR1 reads MNHEY; CDR2 reads SMNVEV (reference sequence). This CDR3 comprises 16 residues. Trimming removed 3 bases from V and 5 bases from J, with 16 bases in between. The chain's CDR3 is CASSLGKGHMTGELFF. As DNA, the CDR3 is TGTGCCAGCAGTTTGGGAAAGGGGCACATGACCGGGGAGCTGTTTTTT.

This chain links TRBV4-1 with TRBJ2-2; D unclear. CDR1 and CDR2 (germline): MGHRA, YSYEKL. Trimming stripped 1 base from V and 2 bases from J, with 8 bases between. This CDR3 comprises 15 residues. The CDR3 loop reads CASSQAPVNTGELFF. The CDR3 DNA reads TGCGCCAGCAGCCAAGCTCCCGTAAACACCGGGGAGCTGTTTTTT.

V gene TRBV7-9 combines with J gene TRBJ1-2; D possibly corresponds to TRBD1 (6 bases). Germline V gene lookup returns CDR1 SEHNR and CDR2 FQNEAQ (reference sequence). There are 13 residues in the CDR3. Trimming cost V 5 bases and J 6 bases, with 13 bases left between them. CDR3 sequence: CASSPRTADGYTF. CDR3 nucleotides: TGTGCCAGCAGCCCTCGGACAGCCGATGGCTACACCTTC.

The genes are TRBV5-1 and TRBJ1-4; TRBD1 matches 7 bases. The CDR3 length is 14 residues. V was clipped by 3 bases and J by 7 bases; unmatched bases: 6. Germline V lookup: CDR1 SGHRS, CDR2 YFSETQ. CDR3 residues: CASSSRQGGEKLFF. The CDR3 bases are TGCGCCAGCAGCTCACGACAGGGAGGTGAAAAACTGTTTTTT. Looking up the rest from reference TRBV5-1 and TRBJ1-4 gives the full variable domain: KAGVTQTPRYLIKTRGQQVTLSCSPISGHRSVSWYQQTPGQGLQFLFEYFSETQRNKGNFPGRFSGRQFSNSRSEMNVSTLELGDSALYLCASSSRQGGEKLFFGSGTQLSVL.

The chain couples TRBV6-1 to TRBJ2-3, with TRBD1 matching over 8 bases. The CDR3 has 15 amino acids. The V gene's germline CDR1 is MNHNS and CDR2 SASEGT. The junction had 9 bases not matched to a gene; V was cut back by 2 bases and J by 8 bases. CDR3 loop: CASSEMGQASGTQYF. CDR3 bases: TGTGCCAGCAGTGAAATGGGACAGGCATCGGGTACGCAGTATTTT.